This T cell receptor beta chain was profiled in a study of shared clonotypes between healthy human individuals. The wider study: CD4 naive cells filled three plates per donor, CD4 memory three, CD8 naive two and CD8 memory one. General study findings and limits: A few donors held approximately 5% of naive CD4 clonotypes in common.

CD45RO-negative, CCR7-positively selected cells formed the naive CD8 fraction, excluding terminally differentiated effector memory CD45RA+ cells. The CDR3 contains 19 residues. Germline values: CDR1 MGHRA, CDR2 YSYEKL. V lost 4 bases and J 0 bases, leaving 19 bases between the germline ends. The protocol was immunoSEQ multiplex PCR, while the TCRdb copy is restricted to in-frame clones and leaves out a portion. The data hold 550,000 to 650,000 clones, with approximately 96% observed a single time. Of note for this clone: Its antigen is not identified.

Sequencing input: naive CD8+ T cells sorted from blood. This clonotype was sampled from a woman aged 30 to 39 in good health. This chain uses TRBV4-1 with TRBJ2-6; D remains unclear. The CDR3 DNA follows: TGCGCCAGCAGCCCTTTTTGGACCGTCACGAACTCTGGGGCCAACGTCCTGACTTTC. Amino acid sequence: CASSPFWTVTNSGANVLTF.